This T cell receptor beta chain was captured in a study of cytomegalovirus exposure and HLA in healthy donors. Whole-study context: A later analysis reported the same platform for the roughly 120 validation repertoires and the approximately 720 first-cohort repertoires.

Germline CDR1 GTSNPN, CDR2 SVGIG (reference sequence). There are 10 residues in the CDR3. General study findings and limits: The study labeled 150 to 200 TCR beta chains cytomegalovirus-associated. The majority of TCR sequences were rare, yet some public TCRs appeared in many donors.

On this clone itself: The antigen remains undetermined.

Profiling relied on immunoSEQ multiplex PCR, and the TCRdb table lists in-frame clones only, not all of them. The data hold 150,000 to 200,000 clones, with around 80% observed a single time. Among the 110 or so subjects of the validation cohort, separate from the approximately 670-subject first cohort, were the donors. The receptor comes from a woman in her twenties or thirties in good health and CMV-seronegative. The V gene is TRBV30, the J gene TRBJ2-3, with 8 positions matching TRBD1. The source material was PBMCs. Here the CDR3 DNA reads TGTGCTTCGGACAGGGAGGTGCAGTATTTT. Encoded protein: CASDREVQYF.